The 28 T cell receptor beta chains below come from one sample, sequenced in a study of blood T cell repertoires in COVID-19. Here immunoSEQ multiplex PCR was the method, and the copy in TCRdb shows in-frame clones only, minus some. This sample carries about 280,000 clones, 85% of them seen once, and the ten largest clones take roughly 4.6%. Sequencing was carried out using peripheral blood. These receptors originate from a man aged 50 to 60 with active or convalescent COVID-19.

The chain employs TRBV30 and TRBJ1-6; TRBD1 agrees at 10 bases. Germline lookup yields CDR1 GTSNPN and CDR2 SVGIG (reference sequence). The CDR3 loop spans 15 amino acids. V lost 0 bases and J lost 9; bases outside the gene matches: 5. CDR3 DNA sequence: TGTGCCTGGAGTGTGGGGACAGGGGAGCGTTCACCCCTCCACTTT. Translating it yields CAWSVGTGERSPLHF.

The V and J genes are TRBV5-8 and TRBJ2-3; D gene unclear. This CDR3 is 14 amino acids long. CDR1 and CDR2 from the germline V gene are SGHTS and YDEGEE. Trimming took off 0 bases at V and 0 bases at J, with 5 bases between the two ends. CDR3 region: CASSLEESTDTQYF. The CDR3 region has the DNA TGTGCCAGCAGCTTGGAGGAGAGCACAGATACGCAGTATTTT.

The chain employs TRBV6-5 and TRBJ1-3, with D tentatively TRBD1 (6 bases). CDR3 length: 15 amino acids. CDR1 is MNHEY, CDR2 SVGAGI, per germline. Between the trimmed V and J ends, which lost 6 bases and 0 bases, there was a span of 12 bases. In DNA form, the CDR3 reads TGTGCCAGCAGGCTGGACAGCGCCTCTGGAAACACCATATATTTT. Its protein product is CASRLDSASGNTIYF.

The chain carries TRBV10-1 and TRBJ2-1; 8 bases are shared with TRBD2. The CDR3 spans 12 residues. In germline, CDR1 is WNHNN, CDR2 SYGVQD (reference sequence). V shed 3 bases and J 12 bases; nucleotides not matched to a gene: 4. The CDR3 reads CASSDLREGQFF. CDR3 in DNA: TGCGCCAGCAGTGACCTCCGGGAGGGGCAGTTCTTC.

The chain recombines TRBV2 with TRBJ1-2, with D maybe TRBD1 (5 bases). Germline loops: CDR1 SNHLY, CDR2 FYNNEI. Trimming removed 7 bases from V and 0 bases from J, with 12 bases in between. This CDR3 region has 14 residues. This chain's CDR3 is CASTAGLANYGYTF. The CDR3 region has the DNA TGTGCCAGCACCGCGGGGCTAGCTAACTATGGCTACACCTTC. Using reference TRBV2 and TRBJ1-2 for the parts outside the CDR3, the full variable domain is EPEVTQTPSHQVTQMGQEVILRCVPISNHLYFYWYRQILGQKVEFLVSFYNNEISEKSEIFDDQFSVERPDGSNFTLKIRSTKLEDSAMYFCASTAGLANYGYTFGSGTRLTVV.

The chain carries TRBV5-6 and TRBJ2-3; 7 bases map to TRBD1. In germline, CDR1 is SGHDT, CDR2 YYEEEE. V lost 4 bases, J lost 4 bases, and 3 bases stayed unmatched. This CDR3 spans 13 amino acids. CDR3 protein: CASSRQGPDTQYF. Written as DNA, the CDR3 is TGTGCCAGCAGCCGACAGGGCCCAGATACGCAGTATTTT.

This sequence joins TRBV6-5 and TRBJ2-7; perhaps TRBD1 as D (5 bases). V gave up 10 bases and J gave up 2 bases, with 21 bases separating them. CDR3 length equals 15 residues. Germline V gene data show CDR1 as MNHEY and CDR2 as SVGAGI. The CDR3: CATSPLGQQPYEQYF. CDR3 in DNA: TGTGCCACCAGCCCACTGGGGCAGCAACCCTACGAGCAGTACTTC.

The rearrangement uses TRBV27 and TRBJ1-1; D gene unclear. In germline, CDR1 is MNHEY, CDR2 SMNVEV (reference sequence). This CDR3 has 14 amino acids. V lost 7 bases and J 4 bases, leaving 16 bases between the germline ends. In DNA form, the CDR3 reads TGTGCCAGCAAGGCCCCGGAGGAAGGCACTGAAGCTTTCTTT. It specifies CASKAPEEGTEAFF.

This rearrangement joins TRBV5-4 to TRBJ1-5; D unresolved. Germline V gene lookup returns CDR1 SGHNT and CDR2 YYREEE (reference sequence). Trimming left V 0 bases short and J 1 base short, with 8 bases between. There are 15 residues in the CDR3. CDR3 sequence: CASSLGPESNQPQHF. In DNA form, the CDR3 reads TGTGCCAGCAGCTTGGGACCGGAGAGCAATCAGCCCCAGCATTTT. The whole variable domain, remainder taken from reference TRBV5-4 and TRBJ1-5, is ETGVTQSPTHLIKTRGQQVTLRCSSQSGHNTVSWYQQALGQGPQFIFQYYREEENGRGNFPPRFSGLQFPNYSSELNVNALELDDSALYLCASSLGPESNQPQHFGDGTRLSIL.

This chain joins TRBV7-8 and TRBJ1-3, with TRBD1 matching over 7 bases. This CDR3 has 15 residues. J was trimmed by 0 bases and V by 5 bases; bases with no gene match: 4. Germline V lookup: CDR1 SGHVS, CDR2 FQNEAQ. CDR3 region: CASSRTGDSGNTIYF. The CDR3 coding sequence is TGTGCCAGCAGCAGAACAGGGGACTCTGGAAACACCATATATTTT.

This clone has only a few counts. The sample carries other DNA sequences with the same CDR3. The chain employs TRBV4-2 and TRBJ1-5; no clear D gene. The germline V gene encodes CDR1 LGHNA and CDR2 YNFKEQ. The V gene lost 0 bases and the J gene lost 1 base, with 7 bases spanning the gap. This CDR3 is built from 15 residues. The CDR3 DNA sequence: TGTGCCAGCAGCCAAGATCTAAGCAGCAATCAGCCCCAGCATTTT. This codes for CASSQDLSSNQPQHF.

The chain recombines TRBV10-3 with TRBJ2-1; D perhaps matches TRBD2 (6 bases). The CDR3 totals 11 residues. Germline V gives CDR1 ENHRY, CDR2 SYGVKD. Trimming took off 8 bases at V and 12 bases at J, with 14 bases between the two ends. The DNA for the CDR3 is TGTGCCATCGGCTATGCGACTAGGCAGTTCTTC. Its translation is CAIGYATRQFF.

The rearrangement uses TRBV10-3 and TRBJ1-1; no clear D. Trimming shortened V by 4 bases and J by 1 base, and 16 bases separated the two germline ends. The length of the CDR3 is 16 residues. Germline V gene data show CDR1 as ENHRY and CDR2 as SYGVKD. The CDR3, as DNA: TGTGCCATCAGTGTTGGGCAGATAGATTGGAACACTGAAGCTTTCTTT. It encodes CAISVGQIDWNTEAFF.

The chain joins TRBV7-9 to TRBJ2-2; perhaps TRBD1 as D (6 bases). V lost 5 bases and J 6 bases, leaving 10 bases between the germline ends. CDR1 is SEHNR, CDR2 FQNEAQ, per germline (reference sequence). The CDR3 consists of 13 residues. The DNA for the CDR3 is TGTGCCAGCAGCCAGACAGGACCCGGGGAGCTGTTTTTT. This translates into CASSQTGPGELFF.

V is TRBV27 and J is TRBJ1-1; weak D call: TRBD1 (6 bases). The CDR3 has 15 residues. Looked up from germline, CDR1 is MNHEY and CDR2 is SMNVEV (reference sequence). The ends were cut back, 6 bases at V and 1 base at J, with 15 bases in the middle. The chain's CDR3 is CASSHMDRPNTEAFF. In DNA form, the CDR3 reads TGTGCCAGCAGCCACATGGACAGACCGAACACTGAAGCTTTCTTT.

The chain carries TRBV7-8 and TRBJ1-2; D may be TRBD1 (5 bases). Trimming stripped 4 bases from V and 2 bases from J, with 23 bases between. CDR1 is SGHVS, CDR2 FQNEAQ, per germline. The CDR3 has 18 amino acids. CDR3 nucleotide sequence: TGTGCCAGCAGCTCAAAGGGGCGCCCGAGGAATCAAAACTATGGCTACACCTTC. Translation gives CASSSKGRPRNQNYGYTF.

V and J are TRBV4-3 and TRBJ2-3, with D perhaps TRBD2 (6 bases). Germline V gene sequence: CDR1 LGHNA, CDR2 YSLEER. Trimming left V 0 bases short and J 3 bases short, with 16 bases between. This CDR3 spans 17 amino acids. The CDR3 coding sequence is TGCGCCAGCAGCCAAGAACCGGGAGTGAGTTTTACAGATACGCAGTATTTT. Its protein is CASSQEPGVSFTDTQYF.

This clone was found a few times. The chain recombines TRBV4-1 with TRBJ1-6; tentatively, D is TRBD1 (5 bases). The CDR3 is 18 amino acids. The germline CDR1 and CDR2 sequences are MGHRA and YSYEKL. The ends were cut back, 0 bases at V and 9 bases at J, with 21 bases in the middle. CDR3 sequence: CASSQEGYRPTSSSPLHF. The DNA for the CDR3 is TGCGCCAGCAGCCAAGAGGGGTACAGGCCGACGTCCTCTTCACCCCTCCACTTT.

CDR3 DNA: TGTGCCAGCAGCCCAGACAGGGGGTTGAGCTATGGCTACACCTTC. It codes for CASSPDRGLSYGYTF. This chain connects TRBV11-2 to TRBJ1-2; 9 bases line up with TRBD1. With 5 bases clipped from V and 4 bases from J, the junction kept 8 bases outside the gene matches. Germline loops: CDR1 SGHAT, CDR2 FQNNGV. CDR3 length: 15 amino acids.

J is TRBJ1-5 and V is TRBV19; D remains ambiguous. V gave up 3 bases and J gave up 9 bases, with 27 bases separating them. The CDR3 extends over 18 amino acids. CDR1 is LNHDA and CDR2 is SQIVND in the germline V gene (reference sequence). The CDR3 spells CASSIVFIPGLPRMPQHF. The DNA for the CDR3 is TGTGCCAGTAGTATCGTCTTTATACCTGGACTCCCTCGGATGCCCCAGCATTTT.

Of note for this clone: Other DNA sequences in this specimen translate into the identical CDR3. The J gene is TRBJ2-3, the V gene TRBV18; 8 bases map to TRBD2. The germline V gene encodes CDR1 KGHSH and CDR2 LQKENI. The CDR3 spans 17 residues. Trimming took 6 bases from V and 3 from J; bases not matched to a gene: 14. CDR3 in amino acids: CASSPRTSPRGTDTQYF. The CDR3 region has the DNA TGTGCCAGCTCGCCGCGGACTAGCCCTAGAGGGACAGATACGCAGTATTTT.

V is TRBV7-2 and J is TRBJ2-1; no reliable D call. Trimming removed 2 bases at V and 6 bases at J, with 14 bases between. This CDR3 is 15 amino acids long. Germline-derived CDR1 and CDR2 are SGHTA and FQGNSA. This CDR3 is CASSLKNHLFNEQFF. CDR3 nucleotides: TGTGCCAGCAGCTTAAAGAATCACTTGTTCAATGAGCAGTTCTTC.

The V gene is TRBV29-1, the J gene TRBJ2-4; 10 bases are a match to TRBD2. V trimming: 7 bases; J trimming: 1 base; junction bases outside the gene matches: 4. CDR3 length: 14 amino acids. The germline CDR1 and CDR2 sequences are SQVTM and ANQGSEA. The CDR3 bases are TGCAGCGGCACTAGCGGGAATGCCAAAAACATTCAGTACTTC. Protein: CSGTSGNAKNIQYF.

The chain joins TRBV6-1 to TRBJ2-3; 11 bases match TRBD2. Germline V gene data show CDR1 as MNHNS and CDR2 as SASEGT. With V trimmed by 0 bases and J by 2 bases, 10 bases remained unmatched. The length of the CDR3 is 19 residues. In DNA form, the CDR3 reads TGTGCCAGCAGTGAAGCAACTAGCGGGAGTAGGTCTACCACAGATACGCAGTATTTT. Protein product: CASSEATSGSRSTTDTQYF.

The chain carries TRBV6-6 and TRBJ2-7; tentatively, D is TRBD2 (5 bases). Trimming shortened V by 0 bases and J by 2 bases, and 8 bases separated the two germline ends. The CDR3 extends over 14 amino acids. Germline lookup yields CDR1 MNHNY and CDR2 SVGAGI (reference sequence). CDR3 residues: CASSYSSGPYEQYF. The CDR3 DNA follows: TGTGCCAGCAGTTACTCGAGCGGCCCCTACGAGCAGTACTTC.

CDR3 sequence: CASSSGYSNQPQHF. CDR3 DNA sequence: TGTGCCAGCAGCTCAGGGTATAGCAATCAGCCCCAGCATTTT. The chain couples TRBV5-5 to TRBJ1-5; a weak D match, TRBD1 (5 bases). CDR3 size: 14 residues. Per the germline V gene, CDR1 is SGHKS and CDR2 is YYEKEE (reference sequence). Trimming shortened V by 3 bases and J by 0 bases, and 7 bases separated the two germline ends.

The chain has TRBV5-4 and TRBJ1-2, with D unclear. The CDR3 totals 14 residues. Trimming removed 1 base from V and 2 bases from J, with 9 bases in between. CDR1 is SGHNT and CDR2 is YYREEE in the germline V gene (reference sequence). CDR3 nucleotide sequence: TGTGCCAGCAGCTTGTCAGGTCAAAACTATGGCTACACCTTC. It codes for CASSLSGQNYGYTF.

V and J are TRBV3-1 (or the pseudogene TRBV3-2) and TRBJ2-1; TRBD2 matches at 12 bases. Trimming took 6 bases from V and 9 from J; bases not matched to a gene: 6. Germline V lookup: CDR1 LGHDT, CDR2 YNNKEL (reference sequence). The CDR3 length is 14 residues. CDR3 bases: TGTGCCAGCAGGCCTAGCGGGAGGGTAAGTGAGCAGTTCTTC. Its protein is CASRPSGRVSEQFF.